This TCR beta chain was sequenced in a study of blood T cell repertoires in COVID-19 (dated by TCRdb to the early 2020s). With respect to the entire study: Collaborator samples came from the United States, Italy and Spain and covered acute and convalescent phases of COVID-19. The material from the prospective study consisted of cDNA or gDNA derived from T cells, B-cell-depleted T cells, or PBMCs. Deeply sampled blood TCRbeta repertoires from subjects exposed to, actively infected with, or recovered from COVID-19 were included in the dataset. The repertoires were released in a freely available public database intended as a resource for research on the immune response to SARS-CoV-2. The samples were drawn from two sources: the first 160 participants of the ongoing ImmuneRACE study, and 1,000 to 1,500 subjects contributed by 6 global collaborators. Nearly every sample came with metadata listing a de-identified subject ID, COVID-19 status, age in years and sex. Where HLA class I and class II types were available, the types were taken from metadata supplied by the sample provider, not from assay-based typing.

There are 15 amino acids in the CDR3, from cysteine to phenylalanine inclusive. The read is trimmed to its CDR3 DNA, 45 bases read in frame from base 1. V trim: 4 bases; J trim: 2 bases; unmatched bases: 6. Based on the germline V gene, the CDR1 and CDR2 sequences are SGHRS and YFSETQ. Enrolling through a virtual design, the prospective study's participants ranged in age from roughly 18 to 95 years and lived across roughly 23 United States geographic areas. To assign participants to cohorts, the prospective study relied on clinical history that participants themselves reported in a screening survey and a study questionnaire. Each participant in the prospective study had whole blood, serum and a nasopharyngeal or oropharyngeal swab collected by mobile phlebotomists. Participants in the prospective study had the option to provide additional blood draws and questionnaires over an approximately two-month period. Before DNA extraction, prospective study blood samples were shipped either frozen or at room temperature.

The immunoSEQ Assay, a bias-controlled multiplex PCR, was used to amplify TCRbeta CDR3 regions from genomic DNA. In the paper's pipeline: Nucleated cell counts per sample were estimated from amplification of reference gene primers within the assay. Sequence reads were collapsed and filtered to measure the absolute abundance of every unique TCRbeta CDR3 rearrangement. For each sample, productive Simpson clonality was calculated as the square root of Simpson's diversity index over productive rearrangements. This immuneACCESS table, as held by TCRdb, lists in-frame sequences with V and J called but not all clones. Of the missing ones, under half trace to an unresolved V gene in checked studies; the others have no known cause. V and J calls and clone size are copied from that table; D and trimming were computed from the DNA. The sample includes 400,000 to 550,000 clones, with 87% observed a single time. The ten largest clonotypes hold around 1.8% of the sample.

What the research found in general, with its limitations: How much clinical and demographic metadata was included differed by source and by participant, and the metadata was provided uncurated.

For this clone: Its cognate antigen has yet to be identified. The record has no base qualities; no much larger clone is one base away.

The rearranged chain carries TRBV5-1 and TRBJ1-1; 9 of the junction bases match TRBD1. The sequence came from a young woman with acute COVID-19. Material for sequencing was PBMCs or T cells enriched from blood (not recorded which). DNA sequence: TGCGCCAGCAGCCTGACAGGGGGAACCAACACTGAAGCTTTCTTT. Its translation is CASSLTGGTNTEAFF.